This T cell receptor (beta chain) was captured in a study of blood T cell repertoires in COVID-19 (TCRdb year 2020). Regarding the research as a whole: The collaborator samples originated in the United States, Italy and Spain and spanned the acute and convalescent phases of COVID-19. The dataset comprised deeply sampled blood TCRbeta repertoires from subjects exposed to, actively infected with, or recovered from COVID-19. The prospective study material was composed of cDNA or gDNA derived from T cells, B-cell-depleted T cells, or PBMCs. A de-identified subject ID, COVID-19 status, age in years and sex were almost always included in the sample metadata. Where HLA class I and class II types were available, the types were taken from metadata supplied by the sample provider, not from assay-based typing. The repertoires were released in a freely available public database meant as a resource for research on the immune response to SARS-CoV-2. The samples were drawn from two sources: the first 160 participants of the ongoing ImmuneRACE study, and fewer than 1,500 subjects contributed by 6 global collaborators.

Study-level results and caveats: How much clinical and demographic metadata was included differed by source and by participant, and the metadata was provided uncurated.

Another Seattle source contributed samples from volunteer blood donors who had recovered from COVID-19. Whole blood was collected in K2EDTA tubes by collaborating institutions according to the institutions' own protocols. For TCRbeta analysis, collaborators shipped samples as frozen whole blood, isolated PBMCs, or DNA extracted from either of those sample types. TCRbeta CDR3 regions were amplified from genomic DNA using the immunoSEQ Assay, a bias-controlled multiplex PCR. The authors' analysis ran thus. The number of nucleated cells in each sample was estimated from the amplification of reference gene primers within the assay. Sequence reads were collapsed and filtered to measure the absolute abundance of every unique TCRbeta CDR3 rearrangement. Productive Simpson clonality was computed per sample as the square root of Simpson's diversity index over productive rearrangements. Here the immuneACCESS table is served through TCRdb, limited to in-frame sequences with V and J called. Missing clones are a known gap in these copies; in checked studies unresolved V genes cover under half, and the rest lacks a known reason. Clone size and the V and J calls come from that table; the DNA yielded D and trimming. For this sample there are over 250,000 clones; about 88% appear just once. 4% of the sample is in the top ten clones.

The germline V gene sets CDR1 to SGHTA and CDR2 to FQGNSA. There are 15 amino acids in the CDR3, from cysteine to phenylalanine inclusive. Kept here is only the CDR3 DNA, which spans 45 bases and is read in frame from base 1. V was cut back by 2 bases and J by 0 bases, leaving a gap of 9 bases between them. This clone was detected only once. Its target antigen remains unknown. Qualities for individual bases were not recorded, and no much larger clone is one base off. The sequence came from a man in his sixties who had recovered from COVID-19. The sample consisted of peripheral blood. The V and J genes are TRBV7-2 and TRBJ2-3; a tentative D match to TRBD2 spans 6 bases. Here is the DNA: TGTGCCAGCAGCTTACGGGGGACTAGCACAGATACGCAGTATTTT. Translated, it reads CASSLRGTSTDTQYF.